This T cell receptor (beta chain) is drawn from a study of OX40 agonist ivuxolimab in advanced cancers. Across the whole study: Three patients responded partially, comprising one with hepatocellular carcinoma and two with cutaneous melanoma. Study results and caveats: Mean expanded clone counts were higher in CD8+ than CD4+ T cells. Among the lowest peripheral clonal expansion occurred in 0.1-3.0 mg/kg partial responders.

About this clone itself: Its antigen is not known.

V was clipped by 0 bases and J by 2 bases, with 14 bases between them. The germline V gene has CDR1 SGDLS and CDR2 YYNGEE. The length of the CDR3 is 16 residues. Libraries were prepared by immunoSEQ multiplex PCR; TCRdb keeps only in-frame clonotypes and omits some of them. The data show approximately 74,000 clones, about 93% seen once. The gene calls are TRBV9 and TRBJ2-5, with D perhaps TRBD1 (6 bases). The clonotype originates from an adult with an advanced solid tumor such as melanoma, head and neck, liver or kidney cancer. The sequenced sample was CD4+ or CD8+ T cells sorted from blood, obtained in a trial of the OX40 agonist ivuxolimab. CDR3: CASSVEGRGIQETQYF. CDR3 in DNA: TGTGCCAGCAGCGTAGAAGGTAGGGGGATACAAGAGACCCAGTACTTC.